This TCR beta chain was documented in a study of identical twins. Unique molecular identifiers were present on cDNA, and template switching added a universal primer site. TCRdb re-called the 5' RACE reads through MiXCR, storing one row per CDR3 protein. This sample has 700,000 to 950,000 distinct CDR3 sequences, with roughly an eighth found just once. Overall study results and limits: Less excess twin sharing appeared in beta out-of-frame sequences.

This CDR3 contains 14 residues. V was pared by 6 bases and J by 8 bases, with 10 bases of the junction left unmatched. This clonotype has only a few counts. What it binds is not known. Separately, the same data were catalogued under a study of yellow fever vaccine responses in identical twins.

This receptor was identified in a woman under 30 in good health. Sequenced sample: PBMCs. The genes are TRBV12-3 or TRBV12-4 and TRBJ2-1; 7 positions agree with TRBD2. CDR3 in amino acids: CASRRTSWDDEQFF. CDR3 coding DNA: TGTGCCAGCAGGAGGACTAGTTGGGACGATGAGCAGTTCTTC.